These 28 T cell receptor beta chains originate from one sample sequenced in a study of shared clonotypes between healthy human individuals. The data were produced by immunoSEQ multiplex PCR, yet TCRdb's version contains in-frame clones alone and is incomplete. The repertoire holds about 2.5 million clones, just under 95% seen once, with 0.3% to 0.45% in the top ten. The sequenced material came from naive CD4+ T cells from PBMCs. The sample's subset: CD45RA+ positively selected. These receptors were taken from a man between 18 and 29 years old in good health. Some clones in this sample may be carry-over from other donors' samples.

The chain has TRBV18 and TRBJ2-7; no clear D. Germline V gives CDR1 KGHSH, CDR2 LQKENI. This CDR3 comprises 13 residues. The V end lost 2 bases, the J end lost 4 bases, and 9 bases lay between the germline ends. Here the CDR3 DNA reads TGTGCCAGCTCACCATTTGAGTCATACGAGCAGTACTTC. Translation: CASSPFESYEQYF. The full variable domain, rest sourced from reference TRBV18 and TRBJ2-7, is NAGVMQNPRHLVRRRGQEARLRCSPMKGHSHVYWYRQLPEEGLKFMVYLQKENIIDESGMPKERFSAEFPKEGPSILRIQQVVRGDSAAYFCASSPFESYEQYFGPGTRLTVT.

The chain employs TRBV2 and TRBJ1-1, with D unresolved. Germline V gene data show CDR1 as SNHLY and CDR2 as FYNNEI. V lost 2 bases, J lost 1 base, and 8 bases lay in between. The CDR3 spans 14 residues. The CDR3 spells CASSESGRNTEAFF. CDR3 bases: TGTGCCAGCAGTGAAAGCGGTAGGAACACTGAAGCTTTCTTT. The variable domain in full, completed from reference TRBV2 and TRBJ1-1, reads EPEVTQTPSHQVTQMGQEVILRCVPISNHLYFYWYRQILGQKVEFLVSFYNNEISEKSEIFDDQFSVERPDGSNFTLKIRSTKLEDSAMYFCASSESGRNTEAFFGQGTRLTVV.

J is TRBJ2-7 and V is TRBV28; D unresolved. Germline loops: CDR1 MDHEN, CDR2 SYDVKM. This CDR3 comprises 15 residues. Trimming removed 1 base at V and 0 bases at J, with 10 bases between. The CDR3: CASSLSRRLSYEQYF. In nucleotides, the CDR3 is TGTGCCAGCAGTTTATCCAGGCGGCTCTCCTACGAGCAGTACTTC.

This clone was detected only a few times. The V gene is TRBV28, the J gene TRBJ1-2; D ambiguous. The CDR3 contains 14 residues. The V end lost 5 bases, the J end lost 6 bases, and 16 bases lay between the germline ends. CDR1 MDHEN and CDR2 SYDVKM come from the germline V gene. CDR3 coding DNA: TGTGCCAGCAGTGCAGGCGGCAGTGGTCATGGCTACACCTTC. Encoded protein: CASSAGGSGHGYTF.

The J gene is TRBJ2-5, the V gene TRBV25-1, with 11 bases that match TRBD2. With 2 bases clipped from V and 3 bases from J, the junction kept 2 bases outside the gene matches. The germline gives CDR1 MGHDK, CDR2 SYGVNS. This CDR3 region has 15 residues. As DNA, the CDR3 is TGTGCCAGCAGTGAAGGGACTAGCGGTAAAGAGACCCAGTACTTC. It specifies CASSEGTSGKETQYF.

The chain combines TRBV11-2 with TRBJ2-1; 9 nucleotides match TRBD1. The V segment lost 7 bases and the J segment 10 bases; nucleotides outside the gene matches: 17. The CDR3 is 16 amino acids. The germline gives CDR1 SGHAT, CDR2 FQNNGV. The CDR3: CASNGQGSFFGPEQFF. In nucleotides, the CDR3 is TGTGCCAGCAACGGACAGGGGTCTTTCTTCGGCCCAGAGCAGTTCTTC.

J is TRBJ2-7 and V is TRBV2; no clear D gene. CDR1 is SNHLY, CDR2 FYNNEI, per germline. The V end was cut by 6 bases, the J end by 4 bases, with 16 bases between. The CDR3 has 14 amino acids. The CDR3, as DNA: TGTGCCAGCAGCCCCCCCGGGTTGAGATACGAGCAGTACTTC. Its translation is CASSPPGLRYEQYF.

The V gene is TRBV11-2, the J gene TRBJ2-3, with D tentatively TRBD2 (5 bases). The CDR3 runs 12 residues. The germline V gene encodes CDR1 SGHAT and CDR2 FQNNGV. V was cut by 4 bases and J by 6 bases, with 8 bases left in between. CDR3 loop: CASSSREDTQYF. The DNA for the CDR3 is TGTGCCAGCAGCTCTAGGGAGGATACGCAGTATTTT.

This clone has a handful of counts. The chain links TRBV5-1 to TRBJ1-1, with D perhaps TRBD1 (5 bases). The CDR3 is made up of 13 amino acids. The V and J ends lost 2 bases and 8 bases respectively, with 13 bases between them. CDR1 is SGHRS, CDR2 YFSETQ, per germline. The CDR3 DNA sequence: TGCGCCAGCAGCTTCGGCGCGGGACTAGAAGCTTTCTTT. Protein sequence: CASSFGAGLEAFF.

The chain links TRBV7-9 to TRBJ1-1, with D hard to call. The CDR3 covers 15 residues. Trimming shortened V by 1 base and J by 4 bases, and 13 bases separated the two germline ends. Germline V gene lookup returns CDR1 SEHNR and CDR2 FQNEAQ (reference sequence). As DNA, the CDR3 is TGTGCCAGCAGCTTAGGTTCCAAAGTGGGCACTGAAGCTTTCTTT. Its protein product is CASSLGSKVGTEAFF. The entire variable domain, with the rest obtained from reference TRBV7-9 and TRBJ1-1, is as follows: DTGVSQNPRHKITKRGQNVTFRCDPISEHNRLYWYRQTLGQGPEFLTYFQNEAQLEKSRLLSDRFSAERPKGSFSTLEIQRTEQGDSAMYLCASSLGSKVGTEAFFGQGTRLTVV.

The rearrangement uses TRBV9 and TRBJ2-3, with D unresolved. V was trimmed by 0 bases and J by 6 bases, leaving 11 bases between them. The CDR3 is made up of 14 amino acids. Germline V gene data show CDR1 as SGDLS and CDR2 as YYNGEE. CDR3 bases: TGTGCCAGCAGCGTAGACATGACTTTCGATACGCAGTATTTT. Its translation is CASSVDMTFDTQYF.

The chain has TRBV5-1 and TRBJ1-2; 12 positions agree with TRBD1. V gave up 4 bases and J gave up 4 bases; unmatched junction bases: 5. Germline CDR1 is SGHRS and CDR2 is YFSETQ. The CDR3 totals 15 residues. The CDR3 here is CASSEPGQGAYGYTF. In DNA form, the CDR3 reads TGCGCCAGCAGCGAACCGGGACAGGGGGCCTATGGCTACACCTTC.

V gene TRBV5-5 combines with J gene TRBJ1-3; 9 bases are shared with TRBD1. CDR1 and CDR2 from the germline V gene are SGHKS and YYEKEE (reference sequence). V dropped 4 bases and J dropped 0; count of bases not matched to a gene: 5. The length of the CDR3 is 16 residues. As DNA, the CDR3 is TGTGCCAGCAGCCCCGGGACAGGGATCTCTGGAAACACCATATATTTT. Protein sequence: CASSPGTGISGNTIYF.

V is TRBV6-6 and J is TRBJ2-1; 10 positions match TRBD1. From germline, CDR1 is MNHNY and CDR2 SVGAGI (reference sequence). With 5 bases clipped from V and 1 base from J, the junction kept 2 bases outside the gene matches. The CDR3 loop spans 15 amino acids. CDR3 loop: CASSTGQGSYNEQFF. CDR3 nucleotides: TGTGCCAGCAGTACGGGACAGGGGTCCTACAATGAGCAGTTCTTC.

This clone was observed once. V is TRBV7-2 and J is TRBJ2-7; D remains ambiguous. In germline, CDR1 is SGHTA, CDR2 FQGNSA. The V end was cut by 1 base, the J end by 3 bases, with 13 bases between. The CDR3 length is 15 residues. CDR3 in amino acids: CASSLVDTAVYEQYF. CDR3 nucleotides: TGTGCCAGCAGCTTAGTGGATACAGCCGTCTACGAGCAGTACTTC.

The chain links TRBV29-1 to TRBJ1-1; tentative D call: TRBD1 (5 bases). CDR1 and CDR2 from the germline V gene are SQVTM and ANQGSEA. V was clipped by 4 bases and J by 5 bases, with 8 bases between them. The CDR3 consists of 11 residues. The DNA of the CDR3 is TGCAGCGTTGGGGGGAGGACTGAAGCTTTCTTT. Its translation is CSVGGRTEAFF.

This chain connects TRBV19 to TRBJ2-5, with D perhaps TRBD1 (5 bases). The germline V gene has CDR1 LNHDA and CDR2 SQIVND (reference sequence). Trimming took 10 bases from V and 2 from J, leaving 23 bases between them. The CDR3 is 16 residues long. CDR3 nucleotide sequence: TGTGCCACCCGAAGGGGCCGGAACAGACAACAAGAGACCCAGTACTTC. Protein sequence: CATRRGRNRQQETQYF.

V usage is TRBV15 and J usage is TRBJ2-1, with 8 bases that match TRBD2. The V gene's germline CDR1 is LNHNV and CDR2 YYDKDF (reference sequence). J gave up 9 bases and V 0 bases, and 7 bases lay outside the gene matches. The CDR3 spans 15 residues. The CDR3 here is CATSRDRLAGGEQFF. For the CDR3, the DNA is TGTGCCACCAGCAGAGATAGGCTAGCGGGCGGTGAGCAGTTCTTC. The whole variable domain, filled in from reference TRBV15 and TRBJ2-1, reads DAMVIQNPRYQVTQFGKPVTLSCSQTLNHNVMYWYQQKSSQAPKLLFHYYDKDFNNEADTPDNFQSRRPNTSFCFLDIRSPGLGDTAMYLCATSRDRLAGGEQFFGPGTRLTVL.

This chain joins TRBV27 and TRBJ1-5, with D unclear. The CDR3 covers 13 residues. V dropped 1 base and J dropped 4 bases, with 5 bases sitting between them. Germline CDR1 and CDR2: MNHEY and SMNVEV (reference sequence). CDR3 DNA sequence: TGTGCCAGCAGTTTATGGCAGAATCAGCCCCAGCATTTT. Protein sequence: CASSLWQNQPQHF.

The rearrangement uses TRBV12-1 and TRBJ2-2; the table's D call TRBD1 went unverified against the DNA. TRBV12-1 is a listed pseudogene. This CDR3 is 19 amino acids long. CDR3 protein: CASSFRARGRLVNTGELFF. The CDR3 coding sequence is TGTGCCAGCAGCTTTAGAGCCAGGGGGCGACTCGTGAACACCGGGGAGCTGTTTTTT.

This clone was counted a single time. Additional DNA sequences in this sample encode the identical CDR3. The rearrangement links TRBV5-1 to TRBJ2-3; 7 nucleotides match TRBD1. CDR3 length: 15 amino acids. CDR1 is SGHRS and CDR2 is YFSETQ in the germline V gene. V lost 2 bases, J lost 1 base, and 4 bases stayed unmatched. The CDR3: CASSFRGSGTDTQYF. The CDR3 bases are TGCGCCAGCAGCTTCAGGGGGTCTGGCACAGATACGCAGTATTTT.

The CDR3: CASSFRTAGGEQYF. The CDR3 DNA sequence: TGTGCCAGCAGCTTTAGGACAGCCGGGGGCGAGCAGTACTTC. The V call is TRBV7-9, the J call TRBJ2-7; the D call may be TRBD1 or TRBD2 (6 bases each). Germline assignment: CDR1 SEHNR and CDR2 FQNEAQ (reference sequence). The CDR3 contains 14 residues. V lost 3 bases and J lost 6, with 15 bases in between.

On this clone itself: The identical CDR3 is also encoded by other nucleotide sequences in the sample. This rearrangement joins TRBV5-1 to TRBJ1-1; D might be TRBD1 (6 bases). Germline CDR1 SGHRS, CDR2 YFSETQ. The CDR3 loop spans 13 amino acids. The ends were cut back, 2 bases at V and 4 bases at J, with 9 bases in the middle. The CDR3 bases are TGCGCCAGCAGCTTTCAGGGGCGCACTGAAGCTTTCTTT. Protein sequence: CASSFQGRTEAFF.

The chain carries TRBV6-1 and TRBJ2-1, with 15 positions matching TRBD2. Germline CDR1 and CDR2: MNHNS and SASEGT. Trimming took 6 bases from V and 3 from J; bases not matched to a gene: 0. The CDR3 is 15 amino acids. CDR3 loop: CASRGLAGGYNEQFF. DNA of the CDR3: TGTGCCAGCAGGGGACTAGCGGGAGGCTACAATGAGCAGTTCTTC.

This sequence joins TRBV28 and TRBJ2-7, with 7 bases aligning to TRBD1. The junction had 14 bases not matched to a gene; V was cut back by 6 bases and J by 6 bases. The V gene's germline CDR1 is MDHEN and CDR2 SYDVKM. CDR3 size: 15 residues. CDR3 sequence (DNA): TGTGCCAGCAGATTGGACAGGCTTAGCATTCGCGAGCAGTACTTC. Translation gives CASRLDRLSIREQYF.

The rearrangement uses TRBV2 and TRBJ2-5, with D perhaps matching TRBD1 or TRBD2 (7 bases each). V shed 4 bases and J shed 5 bases, with 17 bases lying between them. This CDR3 has 15 residues. Germline CDR1 reads SNHLY; CDR2 reads FYNNEI. The CDR3 here is CASSGATGREETQYF. The CDR3 bases are TGTGCCAGCAGTGGGGCGACAGGGAGGGAGGAGACCCAGTACTTC.

J is TRBJ2-1 and V is TRBV2; 13 bases are a match to TRBD2. CDR3 length: 14 amino acids. Germline trimming cut 6 bases from V and 6 bases from J; bases unmatched to any gene: 2. Germline V gives CDR1 SNHLY, CDR2 FYNNEI. The CDR3 DNA reads as TGTGCCAGCAGGGGACTAGCGGGACCCAATGAGCAGTTCTTC. Its protein is CASRGLAGPNEQFF.

This sequence joins TRBV29-1 and TRBJ1-2; no clear D gene. Per the germline V gene, CDR1 is SQVTM and CDR2 is ANQGSEA. The CDR3 is made up of 12 amino acids. V was shortened by 4 bases and J by 8 bases, with 14 bases between the two germline ends. The CDR3 nucleotides are TGCAGCGTTGTACTGACCTCCAGCGGCTACACCTTC. This encodes CSVVLTSSGYTF.